Below are 28 T cell receptor beta chains sequenced from a single sample in a study of early T cells in non-severe SARS-CoV-2 infection. TCRdb called the 5' RACE reads again in MiXCR, with one record for every CDR3 protein. Found here are around 64,000 distinct CDR3 sequences, about an eighth of them singletons; the top ten hold 4.5% to 7%. Sequenced here: whole blood, sampled at baseline. The receptor set was obtained from an adult who was a healthcare worker with PCR-confirmed SARS-CoV-2 infection or an uninfected control (not recorded which).

This clonotype has ten or more counts. The gene calls are TRBV27 and TRBJ1-1, with D possibly being TRBD1 (5 bases). V was cut by 5 bases and J by 3 bases, with 10 bases left in between. This CDR3 spans 13 amino acids. Germline V gene lookup returns CDR1 MNHEY and CDR2 SMNVEV (reference sequence). The CDR3 nucleotides read TGTGCCAGCAGTATGGGGGGAGACACTGAAGCTTTCTTT. It encodes CASSMGGDTEAFF.

The J gene is TRBJ2-1, the V gene TRBV29-1, with 10 bases aligning to TRBD2. The germline gives CDR1 SQVTM, CDR2 ANQGSEA. The ends lost 6 bases at V and 2 bases at J; junction bases unmatched: 10. The CDR3 is 16 residues long. The CDR3 loop reads CSVGTGTSGAYNEQFF. The DNA for the CDR3 is TGCAGCGTGGGGACTGGAACTAGCGGGGCCTACAATGAGCAGTTCTTC.

This clonotype has a count of ten or more. The chain carries TRBV5-1 and TRBJ2-6; D remains ambiguous. The germline V and J ends were trimmed by 0 bases and 1 base, with 5 bases remaining between them. This CDR3 is 15 amino acids long. Per the germline V gene, CDR1 is SGHRS and CDR2 is YFSETQ. Written as DNA, the CDR3 is TGCGCCAGCAGCTTGGAGGGTTCTGGGGCCAACGTCCTGACTTTC. Amino acid sequence: CASSLEGSGANVLTF.

The chain couples TRBV25-1 to TRBJ2-6, with D perhaps matching TRBD1 (6 bases). Germline CDR1 and CDR2: MGHDK and SYGVNS. Between the trimmed V and J ends, which lost 4 bases and 0 bases, there was a span of 10 bases. The CDR3 is made up of 16 amino acids. Written as DNA, the CDR3 is TGTGCCAGCAGTGGAGGGACAACCTCTGGGGCCAACGTCCTGACTTTC. Its translation: CASSGGTTSGANVLTF.

V gene TRBV4-3 combines with J gene TRBJ2-1; TRBD1 or TRBD2 may be the D gene (5 bases each). Germline CDR1 is LGHNA and CDR2 is YSLEER. This CDR3 region has 16 residues. The V end lost 3 bases, the J end lost 2 bases, and 14 bases lay between the germline ends. CDR3 region: CASSQGDDRAYNEQFF. Here the CDR3 DNA reads TGCGCCAGCAGCCAGGGGGATGATAGAGCCTACAATGAGCAGTTCTTC.

The genes are TRBV7-8 and TRBJ2-1; D remains ambiguous. This CDR3 is built from 14 residues. Germline V CDR1 and CDR2: SGHVS, FQNEAQ. Between the trimmed V and J ends, which lost 2 bases and 7 bases, there was a span of 12 bases. CDR3 DNA sequence: TGTGCCAGCAGCTTAAGGACGGCTCGAAATGAGCAGTTCTTC. As protein: CASSLRTARNEQFF.

CDR3: CASSLFAGGTDTQYF. CDR3 nucleotides: TGTGCCAGCAGCTTATTTGCGGGGGGCACAGATACGCAGTATTTT. The rearrangement joins TRBV7-8 to TRBJ2-3, with 7 bases aligning to TRBD2. CDR3 length: 15 amino acids. Germline CDR1 reads SGHVS; CDR2 reads FQNEAQ. V shed 2 bases, J shed 1 base, and the junction held 3 bases outside the gene matches.

This clonotype was counted between two and nine times. The V gene is TRBV29-1, the J gene TRBJ1-1; D is unclear. The CDR3 sequence is 11 residues long. Germline-derived CDR1 and CDR2 are SQVTM and ANQGSEA. Trimming stripped 4 bases from V and 10 bases from J, with 13 bases between. CDR3 residues: CSVANVIGAFF. The CDR3 coding sequence is TGCAGCGTTGCAAACGTTATAGGAGCTTTCTTT.

The gene calls are TRBV5-1 and TRBJ2-1; 8 bases align to TRBD1. Germline CDR1 reads SGHRS; CDR2 reads YFSETQ. CDR3 length equals 14 residues. V dropped 8 bases and J dropped 0; count of bases not matched to a gene: 4. DNA of the CDR3: TGCGCCAGGGGACAGGTGGGCTCCTACAATGAGCAGTTCTTC. Its protein is CARGQVGSYNEQFF.

This clonotype was observed a few times. The chain carries TRBV11-2 and TRBJ1-2; D is undetermined. This CDR3 has 15 residues. V lost 1 base and J lost 4, with 13 bases in between. Germline lookup yields CDR1 SGHAT and CDR2 FQNNGV. DNA for the CDR3: TGTGCCAGCAGCTTAGTGGGCAGCCAAGGCTATGGCTACACCTTC. Amino acids: CASSLVGSQGYGYTF.

This clonotype was detected a few times. The chain uses TRBV2 and TRBJ2-5, with TRBD2 matching over 9 bases. The CDR3 runs to 18 residues. The junction had 18 bases not matched to a gene; V was cut back by 6 bases and J by 4 bases. Germline V gives CDR1 SNHLY, CDR2 FYNNEI. The CDR3 DNA follows: TGTGCCAGCAGACGCAGCGGGAGGTTTGCGGAGTCAGGAGAGACCCAGTACTTC. Its translation: CASRRSGRFAESGETQYF.

This rearrangement joins TRBV4-1 to TRBJ2-3; unclear D gene. Trimming took off 4 bases at V and 4 bases at J, with 9 bases between the two ends. The CDR3 is 13 residues long. Germline values: CDR1 MGHRA, CDR2 YSYEKL. CDR3 bases: TGCGCCAGCAGCCTAGACGCCCCAGATACGCAGTATTTT. It yields the protein CASSLDAPDTQYF.

The chain joins TRBV7-2 to TRBJ2-5, with unresolved D. The CDR3 is made up of 13 amino acids. The V end was cut by 0 bases, the J end by 5 bases, with 7 bases between. Germline V lookup: CDR1 SGHTA, CDR2 FQGNSA. The CDR3 DNA is TGTGCCAGCAGCTTAGCATTTACGGAGACCCAGTACTTC. Its translation is CASSLAFTETQYF.

This chain uses TRBV6-2 or TRBV6-3 with TRBJ2-1; D not certain. This CDR3 comprises 11 residues. The ends were cut back, 2 bases at V and 10 bases at J, with 6 bases in the middle. CDR1 is MNHEY and CDR2 is SVGEGT in the germline V gene. CDR3 sequence reads: CASSYIGEQFF. As DNA, the CDR3 is TGTGCCAGCAGTTACATCGGAGAGCAGTTCTTC.

The DNA for the CDR3 is TGTGCCAGCAGCTTAGTTCAGATGAACACTGAAGCTTTCTTT. Translated, it gives CASSLVQMNTEAFF. The chain has TRBV7-9 and TRBJ1-1; D not resolved. Germline CDR1 is SEHNR and CDR2 is FQNEAQ (reference sequence). The V end was cut by 1 base, the J end by 0 bases, with 6 bases between. This CDR3 region has 14 residues.

This clonotype was counted between two and nine times. The chain recombines TRBV5-4 with TRBJ2-5; TRBD1 agrees at 7 bases. The CDR3 contains 13 residues. The V and J ends lost 3 bases and 4 bases, in that order; junction bases with no gene match: 3. Per the germline V gene, CDR1 is SGHNT and CDR2 is YYREEE (reference sequence). The CDR3 region has the DNA TGTGCCAGCAGCTCCGGACAGGCAGAGACCCAGTACTTC. Its protein product is CASSSGQAETQYF.

This clonotype occurred a few times. The rearrangement links TRBV4-1 to TRBJ1-1; tentative D call: TRBD1 (6 bases). V lost 3 bases to trimming and J lost 7 bases, with 15 bases between them. The length of the CDR3 is 14 residues. Germline V gene sequence: CDR1 MGHRA, CDR2 YSYEKL. The CDR3 sequence: CASSHPAGADEAFF. The DNA of the CDR3 is TGCGCCAGCAGCCATCCGGCGGGGGCGGATGAAGCTTTCTTT.

For this clonotype: This clone may be a read error of a much larger clone one base away. Given the absence of the conserved phenylalanine or tryptophan at the CDR3 end, a read error is likely. The DNA for the CDR3 is TGTGCCAGCACTTCGACAGGATACCAAGAGACCCAGTACTCC. This gives the protein CASTSTGYQETQYS. The chain employs TRBV12-3 or TRBV12-4 and TRBJ2-5; D might be TRBD1 (6 bases). Trimming cost V 7 bases and J 0 bases, with 12 bases left between them. This CDR3 contains 14 residues.

J is TRBJ2-5 and V is TRBV10-3, with a weak D call TRBD1 (6 bases). Germline lookup yields CDR1 ENHRY and CDR2 SYGVKD. V gave up 5 bases and J gave up 2 bases, with 9 bases separating them. The CDR3 totals 13 residues. CDR3 DNA sequence: TGTGCCATCAGTACGCAGGGGCAAGAGACCCAGTACTTC. Its protein is CAISTQGQETQYF.

This clonotype came up a few times. The chain links TRBV3-1 to TRBJ1-1; D gene ambiguous. The V gene lost 1 base and the J gene lost 7 bases, with 7 bases spanning the gap. There are 12 residues in the CDR3. Germline V gene sequence: CDR1 LGHDT, CDR2 YNNKEL (reference sequence). CDR3 DNA sequence: TGTGCCAGCAGCCAAGCCGCTCGTGAAGCTTTCTTT. It yields the protein CASSQAAREAFF.

V and J are TRBV18 and TRBJ1-1, with 8 bases identical to TRBD1. The CDR3 has 15 residues. Per germline, CDR1 KGHSH and CDR2 LQKENI. Trimming cost V 3 bases and J 2 bases; bases outside gene matches: 5. CDR3 bases: TGTGCCAGCTCACCTGGACAGGGATTCAACACTGAAGCTTTCTTT. The encoded protein is CASSPGQGFNTEAFF.

This chain connects TRBV2 to TRBJ2-7; 9 nucleotides match TRBD1. This CDR3 contains 14 residues. CDR1 and CDR2 from the germline V gene are SNHLY and FYNNEI. V shed 4 bases, J shed 4 bases, and the junction held 5 bases outside the gene matches. CDR3 loop: CASSGEQGAYEQYF. In DNA, the CDR3 is TGTGCCAGCAGTGGGGAACAGGGGGCATACGAGCAGTACTTC.

The chain recombines TRBV6-2 or TRBV6-3 with TRBJ1-5; 9 positions match TRBD1. Trimming removed 8 bases from V and 3 bases from J; junction bases left unmatched: 8. The CDR3 runs 15 residues. Germline assignment: CDR1 MNHEY and CDR2 SVGEGT. DNA for the CDR3: TGTGCCAGCGGCCCAGGACAGGGGTTCAATCAGCCCCAGCATTTT. As protein: CASGPGQGFNQPQHF.

A few counts support this clonotype. The V and J genes are TRBV20-1 and TRBJ1-6; possible D gene TRBD1, 5 bases. The ends were cut back, 1 base at V and 1 base at J, with 8 bases in the middle. The CDR3 sequence is 15 residues long. The V gene's germline CDR1 is DFQATT and CDR2 SNEGSKA (reference sequence). The CDR3: CSARATVSYNSPLHF. DNA for the CDR3: TGCAGTGCTAGAGCGACAGTTTCCTATAATTCACCCCTCCACTTT.

A few counts support this clonotype. The chain employs TRBV5-6 and TRBJ2-7, with D possibly matching TRBD1 (6 bases). Trimming took 0 bases from V and 4 from J, leaving 17 bases between them. The CDR3 contains 16 residues. In germline, CDR1 is SGHDT, CDR2 YYEEEE. The CDR3 bases are TGTGCCAGCAGCTTGGGGCCTACAGGGTACCAGTACGAGCAGTACTTC. Protein sequence: CASSLGPTGYQYEQYF.

The V and J genes are TRBV7-3 and TRBJ1-1; 7 bases line up with TRBD1. The CDR3 sequence is 15 residues long. Losses at the gene ends were 0 bases for V and 1 base for J; bases not matched to a gene: 2. From germline, CDR1 is SGHTA and CDR2 FQGTGA. The CDR3 DNA reads as TGTGCCAGCAGCTTAACAGGGGGCGCGAACACTGAAGCTTTCTTT. Its protein product is CASSLTGGANTEAFF.

This clonotype has just a few counts. The chain employs TRBV3-1 and TRBJ1-2; 7 nucleotides match TRBD1. The CDR3 runs to 16 residues. V lost 2 bases and J lost 4; bases outside the gene matches: 10. Germline V CDR1 and CDR2: LGHDT, YNNKEL (reference sequence). The CDR3 region has the DNA TGTGCCAGCAGCCAATCAGTAGACAGGGTAATCTATGGCTACACCTTC. Translated: CASSQSVDRVIYGYTF.

The rearrangement uses TRBV29-1 and TRBJ2-1; 7 bases match TRBD1. Looked up from germline, CDR1 is SQVTM and CDR2 is ANQGSEA. CDR3 length: 13 amino acids. Germline trimming cut 8 bases from V and 7 bases from J; bases unmatched to any gene: 11. The CDR3 DNA reads as TGCAGCTCCAAGGGACAGTTTGGGAATGAGCAGTTCTTC. Protein sequence: CSSKGQFGNEQFF.